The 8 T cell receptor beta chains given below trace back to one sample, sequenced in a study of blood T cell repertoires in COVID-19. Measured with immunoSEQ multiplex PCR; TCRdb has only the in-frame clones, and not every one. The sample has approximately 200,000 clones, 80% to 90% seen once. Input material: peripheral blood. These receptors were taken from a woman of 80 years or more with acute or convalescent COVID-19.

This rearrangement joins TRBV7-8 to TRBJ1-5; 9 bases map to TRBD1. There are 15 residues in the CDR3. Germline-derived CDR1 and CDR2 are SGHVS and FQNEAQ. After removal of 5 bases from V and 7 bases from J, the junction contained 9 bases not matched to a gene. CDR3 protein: CASSLRGQGSQPQHF. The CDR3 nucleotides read TGTGCCAGCAGCCTAAGGGGACAGGGTTCACAGCCCCAGCATTTT.

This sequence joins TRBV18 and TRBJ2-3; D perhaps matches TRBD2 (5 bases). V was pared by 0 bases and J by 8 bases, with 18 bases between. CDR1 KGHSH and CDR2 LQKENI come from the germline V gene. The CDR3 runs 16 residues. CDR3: CASSPPNTKSAGTQYF. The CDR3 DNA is TGTGCCAGCTCACCACCTAACACCAAAAGTGCGGGTACGCAGTATTTT.

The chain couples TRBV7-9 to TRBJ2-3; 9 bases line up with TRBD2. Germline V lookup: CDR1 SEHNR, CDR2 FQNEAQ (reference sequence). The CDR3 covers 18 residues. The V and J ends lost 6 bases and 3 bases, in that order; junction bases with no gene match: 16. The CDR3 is CASRKWAGGPLGTDTQYF. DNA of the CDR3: TGTGCCAGCAGAAAGTGGGCGGGAGGGCCGTTGGGAACAGATACGCAGTATTTT.

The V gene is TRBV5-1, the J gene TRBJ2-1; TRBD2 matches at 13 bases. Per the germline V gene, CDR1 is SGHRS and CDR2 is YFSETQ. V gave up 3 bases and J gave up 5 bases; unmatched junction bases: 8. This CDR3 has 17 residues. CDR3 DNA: TGCGCCAGCAGCTCTCTATGGACTAGCGGGGGTAACAATGAGCAGTTCTTC. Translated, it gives CASSSLWTSGGNNEQFF.

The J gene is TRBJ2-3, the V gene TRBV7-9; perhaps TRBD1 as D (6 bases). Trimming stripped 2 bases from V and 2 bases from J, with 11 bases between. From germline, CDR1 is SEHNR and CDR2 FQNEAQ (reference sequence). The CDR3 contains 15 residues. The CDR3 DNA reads TGTGCCAGCAGCTTAAGACAGGACCTCACAGATACGCAGTATTTT. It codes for CASSLRQDLTDTQYF.

The CDR3 region has the DNA TGTGCCAGCTGGGACACCGACTCCTACGAGCAGTACTTC. Amino acids: CASWDTDSYEQYF. This chain connects TRBV6-5 to TRBJ2-7, with D perhaps matching TRBD1 (6 bases). Germline lookup yields CDR1 MNHEY and CDR2 SVGAGI. The CDR3 length is 13 residues. Trimming pared 8 bases from V and 0 bases from J, leaving 11 bases between.

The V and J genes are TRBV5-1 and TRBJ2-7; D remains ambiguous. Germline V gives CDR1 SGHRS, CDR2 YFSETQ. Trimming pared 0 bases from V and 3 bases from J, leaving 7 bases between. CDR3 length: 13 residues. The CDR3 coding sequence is TGCGCCAGCAGCTTGGGGCCCCGCTACGAGCAGTACTTC. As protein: CASSLGPRYEQYF.

DNA for the CDR3: TGTGCCAGCTCACCAGAGGCCTTTTCGGAAGCTTTCTTT. It codes for CASSPEAFSEAFF. The chain joins TRBV18 to TRBJ1-1; D not certain. The length of the CDR3 is 13 residues. With 2 bases removed from V and 8 bases from J, the gap between germline ends came to 12 bases. Germline CDR1 and CDR2: KGHSH and LQKENI.